This T cell receptor (beta chain) emerged from a study of CD8+CD57+ T cells in acquired aplastic anemia. On the study more broadly: Across the sorted CD4+ and CD8+ cells, DNA amounts averaged 3.2 ug. For CD4+ cells, healthy donors had an average of about 9.9 million reads. Study-wide results and limits: The number of CD8+ CDR3 sequences shared by patients and controls was twenty-nine. Patients were compared with controls for CD8+ Simpson's diversity, and no significant difference emerged.

The CDR3 is 14 residues long. Germline V CDR1 and CDR2: MNHEY, SVGAGI. V gave up 7 bases and J gave up 3 bases; unmatched junction bases: 6. This clonotype was counted at least ten times. Its target is unknown. Genomic DNA constituted the template upon which TCR beta VDJ and CDR3 profiling was performed. MiXCR, run by TCRdb on the reads, gives a single entry per CDR3 protein. The sample holds 150,000 to 200,000 distinct CDR3 sequences; about 60% are singletons and the top ten take under 60%. This chain connects TRBV6-5 to TRBJ2-7; 10 bases are a match to TRBD1. The receptor was derived from a human donor in good health. The sequenced sample consisted of sorted CD4+, CD8+, or CD8+CD57+ T cells (not recorded which) from PBMCs. DNA of the CDR3: TGTGCCAGCACGGGGACAGGGGACCACTACGAGCAGTACTTC. Its protein is CASTGTGDHYEQYF.